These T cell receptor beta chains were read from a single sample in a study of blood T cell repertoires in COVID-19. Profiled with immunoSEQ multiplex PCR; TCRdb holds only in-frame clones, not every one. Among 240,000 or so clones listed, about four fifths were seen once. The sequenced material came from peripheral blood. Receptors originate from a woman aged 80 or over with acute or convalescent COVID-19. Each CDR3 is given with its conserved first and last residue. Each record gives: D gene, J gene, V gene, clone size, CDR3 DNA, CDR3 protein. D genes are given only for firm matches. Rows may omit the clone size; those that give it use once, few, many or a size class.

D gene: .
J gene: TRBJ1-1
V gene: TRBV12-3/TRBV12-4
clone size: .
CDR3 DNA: TGTGCCAGCAGTTTAAAGCAGGCTGCTGAAGCTTTCTTT
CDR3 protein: CASSLKQAAEAFF

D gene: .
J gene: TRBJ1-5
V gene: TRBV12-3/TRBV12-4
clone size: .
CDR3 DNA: TGTGCCAGCAGCACAAGGGGGAGTCAGCCCCAGCATTTT
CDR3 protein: CASSTRGSQPQHF

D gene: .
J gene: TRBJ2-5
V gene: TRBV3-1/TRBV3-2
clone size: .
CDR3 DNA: TGTGCCAGCAGCCAAGAGGAGGCGACCCAGTACTTC
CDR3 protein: CASSQEEATQYF

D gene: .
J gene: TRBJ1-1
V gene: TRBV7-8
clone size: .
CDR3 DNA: TGTGCCAGCAGCCCCCGGGGGGGGTTTATTACTGAAGCTTTCTTT
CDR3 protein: CASSPRGGFITEAFF

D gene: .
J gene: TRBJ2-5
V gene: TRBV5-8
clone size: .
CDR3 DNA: TGTGCCAGCAGGTTCGGGACCCCGCGGGGGACCCAGTACTTC
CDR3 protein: CASRFGTPRGTQYF

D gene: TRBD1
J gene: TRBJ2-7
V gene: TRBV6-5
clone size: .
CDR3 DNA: TGTGCCAGCAGTATTGACAGGGCAGGTTTCGGCGAGCAGTACTTC
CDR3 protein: CASSIDRAGFGEQYF

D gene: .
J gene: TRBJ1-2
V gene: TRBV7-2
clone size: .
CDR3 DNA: TGTGCCAGCAGCTTTGAGGGCCCCATATTCGGGACAAACTATGGCTACACCTTC
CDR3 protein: CASSFEGPIFGTNYGYTF

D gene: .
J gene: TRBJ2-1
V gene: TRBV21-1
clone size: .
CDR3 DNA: TGTGCCAGCATTACCCCATCGGGGGGATGCTCCTACAATGAGCAGTTCTTC
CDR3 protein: CASITPSGGCSYNEQFF

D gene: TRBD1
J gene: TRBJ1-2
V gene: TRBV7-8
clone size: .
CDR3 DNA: TGTGCCAGCAGCTTATGGACAGGGGGCAATGGCTACACCTTC
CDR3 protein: CASSLWTGGNGYTF

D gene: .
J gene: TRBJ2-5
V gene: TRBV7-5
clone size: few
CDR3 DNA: TGTGCCAGAAGCCTGGGGCCCCAGGAGACCCAGTACTTC
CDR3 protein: CARSLGPQETQYF

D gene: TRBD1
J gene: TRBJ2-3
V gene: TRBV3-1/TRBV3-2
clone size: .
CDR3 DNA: TGTGCCAGCAGCCCAGGACAGGACCGTCACAGAGGATATGACGATACGCAGTATTTT
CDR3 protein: CASSPGQDRHRGYDDTQYF

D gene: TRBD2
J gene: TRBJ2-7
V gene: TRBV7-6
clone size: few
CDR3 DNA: TGTGCCAGCAGTCAGACTAGCGGGGAGTACTACGAGCAGTACTTC
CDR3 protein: CASSQTSGEYYEQYF

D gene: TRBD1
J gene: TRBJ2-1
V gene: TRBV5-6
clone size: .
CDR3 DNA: TGTGCCAGTGGGACAGGCTCCTACAATGAGCAGTTCTTC
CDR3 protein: CASGTGSYNEQFF

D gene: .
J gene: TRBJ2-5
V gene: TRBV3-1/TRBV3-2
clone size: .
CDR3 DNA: TGTGCCAGCAGCCGCGAGGCACCTCGACGCGGAGAGACCCAGTACTTC
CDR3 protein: CASSREAPRRGETQYF

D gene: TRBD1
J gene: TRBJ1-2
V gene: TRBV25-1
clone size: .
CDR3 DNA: TGTGCCAGCAGTGAATCCTGGACAGGGGATGGCTACACCTTC
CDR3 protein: CASSESWTGDGYTF

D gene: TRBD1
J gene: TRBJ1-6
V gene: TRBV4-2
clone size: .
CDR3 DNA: TGTGCCAGCAGCCAAGAAGGGGACAGGGCGGCGCTCCACTTT
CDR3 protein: CASSQEGDRAALHF

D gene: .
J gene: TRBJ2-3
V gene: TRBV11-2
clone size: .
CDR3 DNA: TGTGCCAGCAGCTACCGTCGGACAGCCTCCAGAGCAGATACGCAGTATTTT
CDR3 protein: CASSYRRTASRADTQYF